Each of the 26 T cell receptor beta chains below was sequenced from the same sample in a study of T cell responses to AZD1222 COVID-19 vaccine. TCRdb keeps only in-frame clones here, not all; method: immunoSEQ multiplex PCR. Among roughly 120,000 clones listed, approximately 90% were seen once. The source was peripheral blood, collected 28 days after the second AZD1222 dose. The receptor set was obtained from an adult who received the AZD1222 COVID-19 vaccine.

The chain links TRBV19 to TRBJ2-2; 10 nucleotides match TRBD2. After removal of 3 bases from V and 3 bases from J, the junction contained 1 base not matched to a gene. The CDR3 extends over 15 amino acids. Germline V CDR1 and CDR2: LNHDA, SQIVND (reference sequence). The CDR3, as DNA: TGTGCCAGTAGTATCCTAGCGGGGGACACCGGGGAGCTGTTTTTT. Amino acid sequence: CASSILAGDTGELFF.

The chain combines TRBV12-3 or TRBV12-4 with TRBJ1-2; D is unclear. V dropped 3 bases and J dropped 4 bases, with 9 bases sitting between them. This CDR3 is built from 13 residues. The CDR3 DNA is TGTGCCAGCAGTTTTAACAGAGCCTATGGCTACACCTTC. The encoded protein is CASSFNRAYGYTF.

In this sample, this clone turned up once. V is TRBV12-3 or TRBV12-4 and J is TRBJ1-3, with no clear D. Trimming stripped 8 bases from V and 2 bases from J, with 10 bases between. The CDR3 contains 13 residues. CDR3 DNA sequence: TGTGCCAGCCGGCTAGCTCCTGGAAACACCATATATTTT. Residues: CASRLAPGNTIYF.

J is TRBJ1-1 and V is TRBV11-2, with D possibly TRBD1 on 5 matching bases. Trimming stripped 0 bases from V and 8 bases from J, with 16 bases between. The germline CDR1 and CDR2 sequences are SGHAT and FQNNGV. CDR3 length: 15 residues. Here the CDR3 reads CASSLDGGGATEAFF. Here the CDR3 DNA reads TGTGCCAGCAGCTTAGACGGAGGAGGGGCGACCGAAGCTTTCTTT.

The chain carries TRBV5-8 and TRBJ2-7; D ambiguous. The CDR3 is 13 residues long. V was clipped by 1 base and J by 1 base, with 6 bases between them. The germline V gene has CDR1 SGHTS and CDR2 YDEGEE. CDR3 residues: CASSLWESYEQYF. For the CDR3, the DNA is TGTGCCAGCAGCTTGTGGGAATCCTACGAGCAGTACTTC.

This rearrangement joins TRBV28 to TRBJ1-2, with 8 bases matching TRBD1. This CDR3 contains 16 residues. J gave up 5 bases and V 6 bases, and 14 bases lay outside the gene matches. The germline V gene encodes CDR1 MDHEN and CDR2 SYDVKM. The chain's CDR3 is CASRASGTGRPYGYTF. CDR3 sequence (DNA): TGTGCCAGCAGAGCCTCCGGGACAGGTCGACCTTATGGCTACACCTTC.

The chain employs TRBV5-4 and TRBJ2-5; 7 bases agree with TRBD1. V lost 2 bases, J lost 2 bases, and 3 bases stayed unmatched. From germline, CDR1 is SGHNT and CDR2 YYREEE (reference sequence). This CDR3 spans 14 amino acids. The CDR3 here is CASSFGQEQETQYF. The CDR3, as DNA: TGTGCCAGCAGCTTCGGACAGGAACAAGAGACCCAGTACTTC.

V is TRBV29-1 and J is TRBJ2-7, with TRBD2 as a possible D gene (6 bases). This CDR3 comprises 13 residues. Per the germline V gene, CDR1 is SQVTM and CDR2 is ANQGSEA. The V end was cut by 1 base, the J end by 3 bases, with 10 bases between. CDR3 loop: CSVEVRRGYEQYF. CDR3 DNA sequence: TGCAGCGTTGAAGTAAGGAGGGGCTACGAGCAGTACTTC.

This chain connects TRBV4-2 to TRBJ1-2, with 9 bases that match TRBD1. The V gene end was trimmed by 5 bases and the J gene end by 4 bases; junction bases not matched to a gene: 20. CDR1 is LGHNA, CDR2 YNFKEQ, per germline. The CDR3 is 19 amino acids. The CDR3 is CASSIRQGGSGVSAYGYTF. DNA for the CDR3: TGTGCCAGCAGCATTCGACAGGGGGGATCGGGTGTTTCGGCCTATGGCTACACCTTC.

V is TRBV5-4 and J is TRBJ1-2, with D possibly being TRBD1 (5 bases). V lost 0 bases and J lost 4, with 13 bases in between. The V gene's germline CDR1 is SGHNT and CDR2 YYREEE (reference sequence). This CDR3 region has 15 residues. CDR3 DNA sequence: TGTGCCAGCAGCTTGGCTGCGGGTGGGGCCTATGGCTACACCTTC. Encoded protein: CASSLAAGGAYGYTF.

CDR3 nucleotide sequence: TGCGCCAGCAGCCAAGAATCAACAGGGAACGAGCAGTACTTC. It encodes CASSQESTGNEQYF. The chain uses TRBV4-3 and TRBJ2-7; a weak D match, TRBD1 (6 bases). The length of the CDR3 is 14 residues. Germline V gene data show CDR1 as LGHNA and CDR2 as YSLEER. Trimming removed 0 bases at V and 5 bases at J, with 11 bases between.

In its sample, this clone was seen once. J is TRBJ2-7 and V is TRBV5-1, with TRBD1 matching 10 bases. Germline values: CDR1 SGHRS, CDR2 YFSETQ. The CDR3 is 15 amino acids. After removal of 0 bases from V and 6 bases from J, the junction contained 6 bases not matched to a gene. CDR3 sequence: CASSLEGTGVREQYF. CDR3 DNA: TGCGCCAGCAGCTTGGAAGGGACAGGGGTTCGCGAGCAGTACTTC.

V and J are TRBV6-5 and TRBJ1-2; maybe TRBD1 (6 bases). The germline gives CDR1 MNHEY, CDR2 SVGAGI. V was shortened by 5 bases and J by 4 bases, with 14 bases between the two germline ends. The CDR3 spans 14 residues. The CDR3 coding sequence is TGTGCCAGCAGTCCGGGAACAGGGACCTATGGCTACACCTTC. Amino acid sequence: CASSPGTGTYGYTF.

The chain links TRBV7-3 to TRBJ1-1; 7 bases map to TRBD1. The CDR3 is made up of 14 amino acids. The V gene's germline CDR1 is SGHTA and CDR2 FQGTGA. J gave up 8 bases and V 0 bases, and 6 bases lay outside the gene matches. The CDR3 protein is CASSLTPGQREAFF. The CDR3 bases are TGTGCCAGCAGCTTAACGCCGGGACAGCGGGAAGCTTTCTTT.

The chain uses TRBV6-2 or TRBV6-3 and TRBJ1-5, with D unclear. This CDR3 has 15 amino acids. V shed 2 bases and J shed 2 bases, with 10 bases lying between them. Germline CDR1 MNHEY, CDR2 SVGEGT. The CDR3 DNA reads TGTGCCAGCAGTTACGCGGGGAGCGGCAATCAGCCCCAGCATTTT. Encoded protein: CASSYAGSGNQPQHF.

The genes are TRBV28 and TRBJ2-1; tentative D call: TRBD2 (6 bases). This CDR3 contains 13 residues. The V end was cut by 6 bases, the J end by 5 bases, with 11 bases between. Germline V CDR1 and CDR2: MDHEN, SYDVKM. CDR3 sequence reads: CASRGGLHNEQFF. The CDR3 coding sequence is TGTGCCAGCAGGGGGGGACTTCACAATGAGCAGTTCTTC.

The rearrangement joins TRBV7-3 to TRBJ2-7, with TRBD1 matching 11 bases. CDR1 and CDR2 (germline): SGHTA, FQGTGA. The CDR3 is 15 amino acids. With 5 bases clipped from V and 5 bases from J, the junction kept 8 bases outside the gene matches. CDR3 DNA: TGTGCCAGCAGCGCCGGGACAGGGGGATCCCACGAGCAGTACTTC. The encoded protein is CASSAGTGGSHEQYF.

The chain recombines TRBV6-1 with TRBJ2-2; D uncertain. Germline values: CDR1 MNHNS, CDR2 SASEGT. The CDR3 has 13 residues. Trimming took off 1 base at V and 4 bases at J, with 4 bases between the two ends. The CDR3 nucleotides are TGTGCCAGCAGTGAAGGTTTCACCGGGGAGCTGTTTTTT. This codes for CASSEGFTGELFF.

V and J are TRBV6-1 and TRBJ1-5; D is undetermined. This CDR3 is built from 13 residues. The germline V and J ends were trimmed by 2 bases and 2 bases, with 4 bases remaining between them. Germline V gives CDR1 MNHNS, CDR2 SASEGT. In DNA form, the CDR3 reads TGTGCCAGCAGTGAATCAGGCAATCAGCCCCAGCATTTT. It translates to CASSESGNQPQHF.

The CDR3 sequence is CASSSPSDRGSYEQYF. The CDR3 bases are TGCGCCAGCAGCTCACCCTCGGACAGGGGGTCCTACGAGCAGTACTTC. The chain employs TRBV5-1 and TRBJ2-7, with 10 bases matching TRBD1. The CDR3 runs 16 residues. V was pared by 3 bases and J by 1 base, with 7 bases of the junction left unmatched. Germline V gene data show CDR1 as SGHRS and CDR2 as YFSETQ.

The chain couples TRBV19 to TRBJ1-1; D call uncertain. Germline V gene lookup returns CDR1 LNHDA and CDR2 SQIVND (reference sequence). This CDR3 is 13 amino acids long. Trimming took off 10 bases at V and 0 bases at J, with 12 bases between the two ends. CDR3 bases: TGTGCCACCCGAAACAGCATGAACACTGAAGCTTTCTTT. Translating it yields CATRNSMNTEAFF.

The chain uses TRBV11-1 and TRBJ2-7; no clear D. V dropped 5 bases and J dropped 0 bases, with 2 bases sitting between them. CDR3 size: 11 residues. Per the germline V gene, CDR1 is SGHAT and CDR2 is FQDESV (reference sequence). For the CDR3, the DNA is TGTGCCAGCAGCCACTCCTACGAGCAGTACTTC. Protein product: CASSHSYEQYF.

The chain has TRBV29-1 and TRBJ1-2, with 9 bases fitting TRBD1. Germline loops: CDR1 SQVTM, CDR2 ANQGSEA. The CDR3 consists of 15 residues. V was pared by 4 bases and J by 5 bases, with 11 bases of the junction left unmatched. In nucleotides, the CDR3 is TGCAGCGTTGTGGGGGGGACAGGGCTAGGGTATGGCTACACCTTC. Residues: CSVVGGTGLGYGYTF.

This sequence joins TRBV6-5 and TRBJ1-4; TRBD1 might be the D (6 bases). Deletions cut 6 bases from V and 7 bases from J, with 15 bases between. This CDR3 contains 14 residues. Germline V gene data show CDR1 as MNHEY and CDR2 as SVGAGI. The CDR3 loop is CASRRGGAGEKLFF. In DNA, the CDR3 is TGTGCCAGCAGAAGAGGGGGGGCTGGTGAAAAACTGTTTTTT.

This clone was detected only once. This chain joins TRBV19 and TRBJ1-1; a weak D match, TRBD1 (6 bases). From germline, CDR1 is LNHDA and CDR2 SQIVND (reference sequence). Trimming stripped 3 bases from V and 0 bases from J, with 8 bases between. This CDR3 has 14 amino acids. CDR3 bases: TGTGCCAGTAGTATTCCAGGGGTGAACACTGAAGCTTTCTTT. This codes for CASSIPGVNTEAFF.

The chain is built from TRBV3-1 (or the pseudogene TRBV3-2) and TRBJ2-2, with D possibly being TRBD1 (6 bases). The CDR3 contains 16 residues. Trimming removed 4 bases from V and 5 bases from J, with 17 bases in between. From germline, CDR1 is LGHDT and CDR2 YNNKEL (reference sequence). The CDR3 nucleotides are TGTGCCAGCAGCCCATACCAGGGGACCAAGACCGGGGAGCTGTTTTTT. This encodes CASSPYQGTKTGELFF.